Following are 4 T cell receptor beta chains from one sample sequenced in a study of T cell changes during pregnancy in multiple sclerosis. The method was immunoSEQ multiplex PCR; TCRdb's version includes in-frame clones alone and lacks a portion of them. The sample holds approximately 45,000 clones; 85% to 95% are singletons and the top ten take approximately 2.6%. The material sequenced was CD8+ T cells from peripheral blood mononuclear cells, taken in the second trimester of pregnancy. The receptors here all came from a female donor with multiple sclerosis, enrolled in a pregnancy study.

This chain links TRBV19 with TRBJ2-1; a possible D gene is TRBD2 (6 bases). V was pared by 3 bases and J by 9 bases, with 9 bases between. Germline V gives CDR1 LNHDA, CDR2 SQIVND (reference sequence). The CDR3 has 12 amino acids. The CDR3 spells CASSMGAGEQFF. The DNA for the CDR3 is TGTGCCAGTAGTATGGGAGCGGGTGAGCAGTTCTTC.

This chain connects TRBV5-1 to TRBJ1-3, with TRBD1 as a possible D gene (6 bases). Germline V gene data show CDR1 as SGHRS and CDR2 as YFSETQ. This CDR3 region has 14 residues. Trimming took off 4 bases at V and 1 base at J, with 9 bases between the two ends. CDR3 nucleotide sequence: TGCGCCAGCAGCCCCAGGGGTTCTGGAAACACCATATATTTT. Translated, it gives CASSPRGSGNTIYF.

This chain connects TRBV9 to TRBJ1-2; TRBD1 aligns across 9 bases. The V segment lost 3 bases and the J segment 5 bases; nucleotides outside the gene matches: 2. The CDR3 spans 13 residues. Germline loops: CDR1 SGDLS, CDR2 YYNGEE. CDR3 region: CASSAGTGYGYTF. In DNA, the CDR3 is TGTGCCAGCAGCGCGGGGACAGGGTATGGCTACACCTTC.

The rearrangement links TRBV6-5 to TRBJ2-2, with 7 nucleotides matching TRBD2. The CDR3 runs to 14 residues. CDR1 is MNHEY, CDR2 SVGAGI, per germline. Unmatched junction bases numbered 7, after V lost 7 bases and J lost 5 bases. The CDR3 region is CASTQSRGTGELFF. The CDR3 coding sequence is TGTGCCAGCACCCAATCGCGGGGGACCGGGGAGCTGTTTTTT.